This T cell receptor (beta chain) appears in the sequencing data of a study of Ad26.COV2.S vaccination and SARS-CoV-2 variants. As for the study in general: The donor was enrolled in the Ad26.COV2.S arm of the COV1001 trial. In the study, Ad26.COV2.S was injected intramuscularly once, or twice 56 days apart.

Germline assignment: CDR1 MNHEY and CDR2 SVGAGI. There are 14 residues in the CDR3. V lost 6 bases and J lost 6, with 15 bases in between. This sample's treatment: roughly 18 received Ad26.COV2.S at low or high dose, single or two shots; about 5 received placebo; per-sample allocation not given. Sampling was done on day 63 after the first vaccine or placebo injection. Worth noting for this clone: Its antigen is currently unknown.

Measured with immunoSEQ multiplex PCR; TCRdb has only the in-frame clones, and not every one. The table has approximately 300,000 clones, about 86% seen once; the top ten hold approximately 1.9%. Study-wide results and caveats: TCR breadth and depth analyses may have underestimated total T cell responses.

The sequence was collected from a person between 18 and 65 years old who received the Ad26.COV2.S COVID-19 vaccine or a placebo. The chain uses TRBV6-5 and TRBJ2-1; D gene ambiguous. The source was peripheral blood, collected in a trial of Ad26.COV2.S vaccine versus placebo. In DNA, the CDR3 is TGTGCCAGCAGCCGAACTGTAGTCGGCAATGAGCAGTTCTTC. The encoded protein is CASSRTVVGNEQFF.